The rows below give T cell receptor beta chains drawn from one sample of a study of cytomegalovirus exposure and HLA in healthy donors. Measured with immunoSEQ multiplex PCR; TCRdb has only the in-frame clones, and not every one. The sample consists of 180,000 or so clones, around 79% of them appearing once. The sample comprised PBMCs. The receptor source for this set is a man aged 40-50 years in good health and CMV-seropositive. Both conserved end residues are part of each CDR3. Fields, in order: V gene, D gene, clone size, J gene, CDR3 DNA, CDR3 protein. D genes are given only for firm matches. Some rows have no size entry. The others give once, few or many, or a class for an expanded clone.

TRBV2	TRBD1	-	TRBJ1-1	TGTGCCAAGCTAGACAGGGACGGGGCTTTCTTT	CAKLDRDGAFF
TRBV19	TRBD1	-	TRBJ2-2	TGTGCCAGTAGTAGGGGGACAGTAACCACCGGGGAGCTGTTTTTT	CASSRGTVTTGELFF
TRBV5-1	TRBD1	-	TRBJ2-2	TGCGCCAGCAGCTTGGGACAGGGGACCGTCGGGGAGCTGTTTTTT	CASSLGQGTVGELFF
TRBV7-9	-	-	TRBJ2-3	TGTGCCAGCAGCTTAGTCAGGTCGTACACAGATACGCAGTATTTT	CASSLVRSYTDTQYF
TRBV11-2	TRBD2	-	TRBJ2-7	TGTGCCAGCAGCCCCGGGACTAGCGGGAGGTCTCTTATCGAGCAGTACTTC	CASSPGTSGRSLIEQYF
TRBV7-3	TRBD1	-	TRBJ2-5	TGTGCCAGCAGCCTACAGGGGGCGCTGGAGACCCAGTACTTC	CASSLQGALETQYF
TRBV11-3	TRBD2	-	TRBJ2-7	TGTGCCAGCAGCGCAGGACTAGCGGGAGGTGGCGAGCAGTACTTC	CASSAGLAGGGEQYF
TRBV19	TRBD1	few	TRBJ1-5	TGTGCCAGTCGGACCCAGGACAGGGGAAATCAGCCCCAGCATTTT	CASRTQDRGNQPQHF
TRBV5-4	-	-	TRBJ2-3	TGTGCCAGCAGCCTGGATGCCACAAGCACAGATACGCAGTATTTT	CASSLDATSTDTQYF
TRBV6-5	-	once	TRBJ1-5	TGTGCCAGCAGTTACTCGCGACAGAGCAATCAGCCCCAGCATTTT	CASSYSRQSNQPQHF
TRBV5-1	-	-	TRBJ2-5	TGCGCCAGCAGCATTCGACGGGGAATAGAGACCCAGTACTTC	CASSIRRGIETQYF
TRBV6-6	-	-	TRBJ1-1	TGTGCCAGCAGGCTAGGCAGCAAGAACACTGAAGCTTTCTTT	CASRLGSKNTEAFF
TRBV18	-	-	TRBJ2-3	TGTGCCAGCTCACCTAGCAGCGGAAGGGGGTCAGATACGCAGTATTTT	CASSPSSGRGSDTQYF
TRBV7-2	TRBD1	-	TRBJ1-1	TGTGCCAGCAGCCCCTGGGACAGATCGAACACTGAAGCTTTCTTT	CASSPWDRSNTEAFF
TRBV30	TRBD1	-	TRBJ1-2	TGTGCCTTAACAGGGGGCTATGGCTACACCTTC	CALTGGYGYTF
TRBV6-5	-	-	TRBJ2-1	TGTGCCAGCACTACTAACAGGGAGGGAAAAAATGAGCAGTTCTTC	CASTTNREGKNEQFF
TRBV5-1	TRBD1	-	TRBJ2-7	TGCGCCAGCAGCGTGGGACAGGGGTTCGAGCAGTACTTC	CASSVGQGFEQYF
TRBV18	TRBD2	-	TRBJ2-1	TGTGCCAGCTCACCATTCGCTAGCGGGACGGGGAATGAGCAGTTCTTC	CASSPFASGTGNEQFF
TRBV9	TRBD1	-	TRBJ2-2	TGTGCCAGCAGCGGGGGACAGGGCGCACCCATTTCTGACACCGGGGAGCTGTTTTTT	CASSGGQGAPISDTGELFF
TRBV2	TRBD2	-	TRBJ2-1	TGTGCCAGCATGGAGCGGGAGGGAGGTCGCAATGAGCAGTTCTTC	CASMEREGGRNEQFF
TRBV15	TRBD1	-	TRBJ1-2	TGTGCCACCAGAGGGGACAGGGCAACTTTCTATGGCTACACCTTC	CATRGDRATFYGYTF
TRBV5-1	-	-	TRBJ2-3	TGCGCCAGCAGCTTGGCCAAACTAATCACAGATACGCAGTATTTT	CASSLAKLITDTQYF
TRBV6-6	-	few	TRBJ1-3	TGTGCCAGCAGTTCGCCGGGTCTCTCTGGAAACACCATATATTTT	CASSSPGLSGNTIYF
TRBV11-3	TRBD1	-	TRBJ2-7	TGTGCCAGCAGCCATACAGGGGACCCCTACGAGCAGTACTTC	CASSHTGDPYEQYF
TRBV5-1	-	-	TRBJ1-3	TGCGCCAGCAGCTTGGAGGGGGACCTCTCTGGAAACACCATATATTTT	CASSLEGDLSGNTIYF
TRBV5-1	TRBD2	-	TRBJ2-1	TGCGCCAGCAGCTGGCGGACTAGCGGGAGCGGAAATGAGCAGTTCTTC	CASSWRTSGSGNEQFF
TRBV2	-	-	TRBJ2-3	TGTGCCAGCAGTGACTCTTCTAGCACAGATACGCAGTATTTT	CASSDSSSTDTQYF
TRBV4-1	-	-	TRBJ2-5	TGCGCCAGCAGCCAAGGATTTGCGCGTCAGACCCAGTACTTC	CASSQGFARQTQYF